This TCR beta chain came from a study of CD8+ T cells in alopecia areata. As to treatment: oral pan-JAK inhibitor, 5-10 mg twice daily. Extracted RNA was reverse transcribed into cDNA, the sequencing template. Profiling relied on immunoSEQ multiplex PCR, and the TCRdb table lists in-frame clones only, not all of them. The data contain 150,000 to 200,000 clones, more than 55% of them singletons. With 7 bases removed from V and 6 bases from J, the gap between germline ends came to 13 bases. CDR3 length equals 13 residues. Germline CDR1 reads MNHEY; CDR2 reads SVGAGI. This clonotype was obtained from a human donor with alopecia areata. The sequencing used CD4+ T cells sorted from blood, collected at week 49, from a patient treated with tofacitinib. The chain uses TRBV6-5 and TRBJ2-1; maybe TRBD1 (7 bases). The CDR3 region has the DNA TGTGCCAGCAAAAGGGGGGACAGCAATGAGCAGTTCTTC. It specifies CASKRGDSNEQFF.